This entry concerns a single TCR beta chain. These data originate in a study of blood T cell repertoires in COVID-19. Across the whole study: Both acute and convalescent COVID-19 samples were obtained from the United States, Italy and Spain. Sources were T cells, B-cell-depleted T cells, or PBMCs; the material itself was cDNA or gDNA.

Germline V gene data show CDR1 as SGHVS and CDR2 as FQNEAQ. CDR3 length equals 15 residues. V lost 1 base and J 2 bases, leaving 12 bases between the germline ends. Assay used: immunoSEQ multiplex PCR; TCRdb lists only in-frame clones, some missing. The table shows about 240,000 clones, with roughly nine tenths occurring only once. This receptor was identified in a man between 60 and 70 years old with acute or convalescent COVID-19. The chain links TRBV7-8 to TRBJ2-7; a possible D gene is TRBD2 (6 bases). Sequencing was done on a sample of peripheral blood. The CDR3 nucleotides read TGTGCCAGCAGCTTAGGTCGGAGGGGAACCTACGAGCAGTACTTC. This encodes CASSLGRRGTYEQYF.